Shown below are 18 T cell receptor beta chains from a single sample sequenced in a study of blood T cells in healthy people across ages. A second about 6 to 11 cycle PCR used barcoded and J-beta primers. Using its own MiXCR run on the 5' RACE reads, TCRdb lists one record per CDR3 protein. The table lists 1.5 million to 2 million distinct CDR3 sequences, around 42% of them singletons. The specimen sequenced was blood. These receptors were taken from a human donor in good health.

The genes are TRBV29-1 and TRBJ2-1; D possibly matches TRBD1 or TRBD2 (7 bases each). In germline, CDR1 is SQVTM, CDR2 ANQGSEA. V was pared by 7 bases and J by 3 bases, with 16 bases between. This CDR3 spans 14 amino acids. The CDR3 coding sequence is TGCAGCGGGGAGGGGGCAGGGGACTACAATGAGCAGTTCTTC. It translates to CSGEGAGDYNEQFF.

Note on this clonotype: Relative to the germline gene, one junction end is altered; a read error may explain this. The chain links TRBV5-1 to TRBJ2-3, with no clear D. Germline loops: CDR1 SGHRS, CDR2 YFSETQ. The CDR3 sequence is 15 residues long. The CDR3 DNA reads as TGCGCCAGCGGCTTTACCCAACTCGGCACAGATACGCAGTATTTT. It translates to CASGFTQLGTDTQYF.

About this clonotype itself: Possible read error: a much larger clone is one base away. CDR3 region: CASSWYPTNEKRFF. DNA for the CDR3: TGTGCCAGCAGCTGGTATCCCACTAATGAAAAACGGTTTTTT. The rearrangement links TRBV7-2 to TRBJ1-4; D not resolved. The CDR3 runs to 14 residues. Germline lookup yields CDR1 SGHTA and CDR2 FQGNSA.

This clonotype has more than one count but fewer than ten. The chain is built from TRBV3-1 and TRBJ2-3, with TRBD1 matching over 7 bases. Germline CDR1 is LGHDT and CDR2 is YNNKEL (reference sequence). Trimming cost V 0 bases and J 0 bases; bases outside gene matches: 6. This CDR3 comprises 17 residues. CDR3 nucleotide sequence: TGTGCCAGCAGCCAAGAAGGGGGCCCACCTAGCACAGATACGCAGTATTTT. Its protein is CASSQEGGPPSTDTQYF.

This clonotype showed up just a few times. The chain joins TRBV20-1 to TRBJ1-2; no firm D call. Germline loops: CDR1 DFQATT, CDR2 SNEGSKA (reference sequence). Trimming cost V 3 bases and J 5 bases, with 19 bases left between them. The CDR3 is 15 residues long. CDR3 amino acids: CSASVRGAVQYGYTF. CDR3 DNA: TGCAGTGCTAGTGTACGGGGAGCAGTACAGTATGGCTACACCTTC.

This rearrangement joins TRBV7-3 to TRBJ2-3; 14 nucleotides match TRBD2. The germline gives CDR1 SGHTA, CDR2 FQGTGA. The length of the CDR3 is 15 residues. Unmatched junction bases numbered 3, after V lost 5 bases and J lost 5 bases. The CDR3 is CASSETSGGGDTQYF. As DNA, the CDR3 is TGTGCCAGCAGCGAGACTAGCGGGGGGGGAGATACGCAGTATTTT.

The chain has TRBV29-1 and TRBJ1-1; no clear D gene. In germline, CDR1 is SQVTM, CDR2 ANQGSEA. The CDR3 runs to 13 residues. Trimming took off 4 bases at V and 8 bases at J, with 17 bases between the two ends. The CDR3 region is CSVAFGPTTEAFF. CDR3 sequence (DNA): TGCAGCGTTGCGTTTGGGCCGACGACGGAAGCTTTCTTT.

The V call is TRBV20-1, the J call TRBJ2-1; D is possibly TRBD1 or TRBD2 (7 bases each). This CDR3 spans 15 amino acids. CDR1 is DFQATT and CDR2 is SNEGSKA in the germline V gene (reference sequence). Trimming stripped 7 bases from V and 8 bases from J, with 24 bases between. The chain's CDR3 is CSVFDREGNGDEQFF. The DNA for the CDR3 is TGCAGTGTTTTCGACAGGGAGGGAAATGGTGATGAGCAGTTCTTC.

This rearrangement joins TRBV12-3 or TRBV12-4 to TRBJ2-3, with D unclear. V lost 1 base, J lost 5 bases, and 10 bases lay in between. The CDR3 length is 14 residues. The CDR3, as DNA: TGTGCCAGCAGTTTAGAGGGTCTCGGAGATACGCAGTATTTT. Its protein product is CASSLEGLGDTQYF.

This clonotype appeared a single time. The V and J genes are TRBV5-1 and TRBJ2-3; tentatively, D is TRBD2 (5 bases). This CDR3 has 16 amino acids. Germline CDR1 is SGHRS and CDR2 is YFSETQ. The V and J ends lost 3 bases and 2 bases respectively, with 16 bases between them. CDR3 loop: CASSSGLGEITDTQYF. DNA for the CDR3: TGCGCCAGCAGCTCCGGACTTGGGGAAATCACAGATACGCAGTATTTT.

This clonotype was observed a few times. The V gene is TRBV20-1, the J gene TRBJ2-3; D assignment may be TRBD1 or TRBD2 (5 bases each). The V gene's germline CDR1 is DFQATT and CDR2 SNEGSKA (reference sequence). Trimming pared 5 bases from V and 2 bases from J, leaving 14 bases between. The CDR3 is made up of 14 amino acids. The CDR3 sequence: CSAGTGLYTDTQYF. The CDR3 bases are TGCAGTGCTGGGACCGGGCTTTACACAGATACGCAGTATTTT.

For this clonotype: Sequence at one end of the junction differs from germline and may be a read error. The chain joins TRBV20-1 to TRBJ2-1; D not resolved. Germline CDR1 and CDR2: DFQATT and SNEGSKA (reference sequence). The length of the CDR3 is 12 residues. Here the CDR3 DNA reads TGCAGGGCTAGATCCGACAACAATGAGCAGTTCTTC. It is translated as CRARSDNNEQFF.

V usage is TRBV7-6 and J usage is TRBJ2-1; TRBD1 matches at 8 bases. Germline-derived CDR1 and CDR2 are SGHVS and FNYEAQ. This CDR3 region has 14 residues. With V trimmed by 5 bases and J by 10 bases, 10 bases remained unmatched. The CDR3: CASSAGGGSYEQFF. CDR3 in DNA: TGTGCCAGCAGCGCAGGGGGCGGCTCCTACGAGCAGTTCTTC.

This clonotype was observed a handful of times. The CDR3 region is CASSPVSGGANEQFF. The CDR3 DNA is TGTGCCAGCAGCCCCGTGAGCGGGGGGGCTAATGAGCAGTTCTTC. This chain connects TRBV7-3 to TRBJ2-1; 10 nucleotides agree with TRBD2. CDR1 SGHTA and CDR2 FQGTGA come from the germline V gene. This CDR3 is 15 amino acids long. Trimming removed 5 bases from V and 7 bases from J; junction bases left unmatched: 8.

V gene TRBV12-3 or TRBV12-4 combines with J gene TRBJ1-2, with D uncertain. This CDR3 comprises 13 residues. V gave up 5 bases and J gave up 8 bases, with 15 bases separating them. The CDR3 protein is CASSSGRSMGYTF. In nucleotides, the CDR3 is TGTGCCAGCAGTAGTGGTAGGAGTATGGGCTACACCTTC.

The table lists this clonotype with a few counts. The chain combines TRBV14 with TRBJ2-4; no clear D. TRBJ2-7 explains the end of the DNA better; the J call may be wrong. The CDR3 is made up of 14 amino acids. Germline CDR1 is SGHDN and CDR2 is FVKESK. The CDR3 bases are TGTGCCAGCAGCCTACAATGGAACTACCACGAGCAGTACTTC. Translation: CASSLQWNYHEQYF.

This clonotype was seen a single time. The chain uses TRBV29-1 and TRBJ2-2; D is possibly TRBD2 (6 bases). Looked up from germline, CDR1 is SQVTM and CDR2 is ANQGSEA. Trimming took 7 bases from V and 4 from J, leaving 16 bases between them. CDR3 length: 14 amino acids. The CDR3 DNA reads as TGCAGCGGGTCAGATGGACTAACCACCGGGGAGCTGTTTTTT. Its protein is CSGSDGLTTGELFF.

The J gene is TRBJ2-5, the V gene TRBV7-2; D is perhaps TRBD1 or TRBD2 (5 bases each). The CDR3 runs to 16 residues. V lost 4 bases and J lost 2, with 17 bases in between. Per the germline V gene, CDR1 is SGHTA and CDR2 is FQGNSA. The CDR3 DNA is TGTGCCAGCAGCTCACAGGTATCCGGGATACAAGAGACCCAGTACTTC. It yields the protein CASSSQVSGIQETQYF.